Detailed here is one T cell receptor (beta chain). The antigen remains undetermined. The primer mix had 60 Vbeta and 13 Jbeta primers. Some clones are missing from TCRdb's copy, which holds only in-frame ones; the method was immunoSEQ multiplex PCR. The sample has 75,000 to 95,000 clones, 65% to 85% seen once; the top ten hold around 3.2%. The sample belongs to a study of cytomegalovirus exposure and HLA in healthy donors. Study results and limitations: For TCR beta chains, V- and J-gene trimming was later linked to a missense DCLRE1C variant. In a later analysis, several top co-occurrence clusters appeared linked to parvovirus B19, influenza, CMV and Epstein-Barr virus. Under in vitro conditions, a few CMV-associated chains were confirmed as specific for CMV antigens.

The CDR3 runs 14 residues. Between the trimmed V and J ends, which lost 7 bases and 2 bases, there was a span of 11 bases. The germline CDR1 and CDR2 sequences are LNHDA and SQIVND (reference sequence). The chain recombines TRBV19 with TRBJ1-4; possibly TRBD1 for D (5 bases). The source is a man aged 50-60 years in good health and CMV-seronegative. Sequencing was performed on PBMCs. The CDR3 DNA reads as TGTGCCAGTACCAGGACATCTACTAATGAAAAACTGTTTTTT. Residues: CASTRTSTNEKLFF.